These 11 T cell receptor beta chains came from one sample sequenced in a study of T cell responses to AZD1222 COVID-19 vaccine. Sequencing used immunoSEQ multiplex PCR; TCRdb keeps in-frame clones, though not all of them. The sample consists of fewer than 90,000 clones, over 80% of them appearing once. The source material was peripheral blood, sampled 28 days after the second AZD1222 dose. The receptors shown here come from an adult who received the AZD1222 COVID-19 vaccine.

The chain joins TRBV29-1 to TRBJ2-1, with D maybe TRBD1 (6 bases). The CDR3 is 12 residues long. Between the trimmed V and J ends, which lost 8 bases and 8 bases, there was a span of 16 bases. Germline V gene lookup returns CDR1 SQVTM and CDR2 ANQGSEA. In DNA form, the CDR3 reads TGCAGCTCAGGGACAAAACGTCATGAGCAGTTCTTC. Residues: CSSGTKRHEQFF.

Here the CDR3 reads CASTITGGRAGYTF. DNA for the CDR3: TGTGCCAGCACCATAACAGGGGGCAGGGCTGGCTACACCTTC. The chain links TRBV2 to TRBJ1-2, with TRBD1 matching 9 bases. Germline CDR1 reads SNHLY; CDR2 reads FYNNEI. V dropped 7 bases and J dropped 7; count of bases not matched to a gene: 10. CDR3 length: 14 residues.

The J gene is TRBJ2-7, the V gene TRBV5-6; the D call may be TRBD1 or TRBD2 (5 bases each). Germline values: CDR1 SGHDT, CDR2 YYEEEE. The CDR3 sequence is 17 residues long. V shed 1 base and J shed 1 base, with 18 bases lying between them. CDR3 protein: CASSLPPAWGRSYEQYF. In DNA form, the CDR3 reads TGTGCCAGCAGCTTGCCACCAGCCTGGGGACGATCCTACGAGCAGTACTTC. Full variable domain (rest looked up from reference TRBV5-6 and TRBJ2-7): DAGVTQSPTHLIKTRGQQVTLRCSPKSGHDTVSWYQQALGQGPQFIFQYYEEEERQRGNFPDRFSGHQFPNYSSELNVNALLLGDSALYLCASSLPPAWGRSYEQYFGPGTRLTVT.

The CDR3 is CASSALSGGTTDTQYF. As DNA, the CDR3 is TGTGCCAGTAGTGCCCTGTCCGGGGGGACCACAGATACGCAGTATTTT. V usage is TRBV19 and J usage is TRBJ2-3; 7 bases agree with TRBD2. V dropped 5 bases and J dropped 2; count of bases not matched to a gene: 10. The CDR3 is 16 residues long. CDR1 and CDR2 from the germline V gene are LNHDA and SQIVND (reference sequence).

This clone occurred once. The chain links TRBV15 to TRBJ2-2; no reliable D call. Trimming shortened V by 8 bases and J by 6 bases, and 10 bases separated the two germline ends. Looked up from germline, CDR1 is LNHNV and CDR2 is YYDKDF (reference sequence). The CDR3 has 12 residues. CDR3 coding DNA: TGTGCCACCCTGATTATGCCCGGGGAGCTGTTTTTT. Translating gives CATLIMPGELFF.

This clone showed up just once. J is TRBJ2-3 and V is TRBV6-5; D tentatively fits TRBD1 or TRBD2 (6 bases each). Trimming cost V 7 bases and J 4 bases, with 12 bases left between them. Looked up from germline, CDR1 is MNHEY and CDR2 is SVGAGI. CDR3 length: 13 amino acids. The CDR3 reads CASTVRGADTQYF. DNA for the CDR3: TGTGCCAGCACGGTAAGGGGGGCAGATACGCAGTATTTT.

The CDR3: CASSSGQVYGYTF. CDR3 DNA sequence: TGTGCCAGCAGCTCCGGACAGGTTTATGGCTACACCTTC. V usage is TRBV7-9 and J usage is TRBJ1-2; 7 positions agree with TRBD1. This CDR3 is built from 13 residues. Looked up from germline, CDR1 is SEHNR and CDR2 is FQNEAQ (reference sequence). The V segment lost 4 bases and the J segment 5 bases; nucleotides outside the gene matches: 4.

The chain uses TRBV3-1 (or the pseudogene TRBV3-2) and TRBJ1-5, with 10 nucleotides matching TRBD1. The CDR3 is made up of 15 amino acids. Germline-derived CDR1 and CDR2 are LGHDT and YNNKEL (reference sequence). V trimming: 4 bases; J trimming: 6 bases; junction bases outside the gene matches: 6. CDR3 DNA: TGTGCCAGCAGCCCCCGGACAGGGGGGGTTCAGCCCCAGCATTTT. It translates to CASSPRTGGVQPQHF.

This clone was seen only a few times. The rearrangement links TRBV6-1 to TRBJ1-5; 8 bases fit TRBD1. From germline, CDR1 is MNHNS and CDR2 SASEGT. The CDR3 sequence is 16 residues long. V lost 4 bases, J lost 4 bases, and 9 bases stayed unmatched. The CDR3 DNA reads TGTGCCAGCAGTGTGGACAGGGCCGGGCGGAATCAGCCCCAGCATTTT. Encoded protein: CASSVDRAGRNQPQHF.

This chain uses TRBV27 with TRBJ2-3, with 9 bases matching TRBD2. Per the germline V gene, CDR1 is MNHEY and CDR2 is SMNVEV (reference sequence). The CDR3 contains 18 residues. The J segment lost 4 bases and the V segment lost 5 bases, leaving 16 bases of the junction unmatched. In nucleotides, the CDR3 is TGTGCCAGCAGTCTCGGGGGCGGGGCGGGAGGGCTTCCAGATACGCAGTATTTT. It yields the protein CASSLGGGAGGLPDTQYF.

V gene TRBV7-2 combines with J gene TRBJ2-3, with D possibly matching TRBD1 (5 bases). This CDR3 has 16 amino acids. Germline V gene sequence: CDR1 SGHTA, CDR2 FQGNSA. With 5 bases removed from V and 1 base from J, the gap between germline ends came to 16 bases. As DNA, the CDR3 is TGTGCCAGCAGCCCCCAGGGTAGAACCCGCACAGATACGCAGTATTTT. This encodes CASSPQGRTRTDTQYF.